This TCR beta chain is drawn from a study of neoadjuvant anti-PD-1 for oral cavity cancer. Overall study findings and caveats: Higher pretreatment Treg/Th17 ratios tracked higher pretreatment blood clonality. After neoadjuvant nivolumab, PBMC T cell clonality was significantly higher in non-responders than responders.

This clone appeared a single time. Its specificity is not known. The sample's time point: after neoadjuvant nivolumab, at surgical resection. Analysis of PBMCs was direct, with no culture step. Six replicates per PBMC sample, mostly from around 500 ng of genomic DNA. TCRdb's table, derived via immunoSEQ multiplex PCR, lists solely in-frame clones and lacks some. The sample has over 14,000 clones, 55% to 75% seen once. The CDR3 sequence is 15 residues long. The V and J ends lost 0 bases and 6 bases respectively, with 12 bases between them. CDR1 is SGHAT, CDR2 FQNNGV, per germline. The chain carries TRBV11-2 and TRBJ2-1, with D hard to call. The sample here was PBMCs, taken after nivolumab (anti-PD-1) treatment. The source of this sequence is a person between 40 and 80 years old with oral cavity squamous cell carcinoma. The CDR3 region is CASSLEGRTGNEQFF. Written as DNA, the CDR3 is TGTGCCAGCAGCTTAGAGGGCAGAACTGGCAATGAGCAGTTCTTC.